The rows below give T cell receptor beta chains drawn from one sample of a study of cytomegalovirus exposure and HLA in healthy donors. Only in-frame clones appear in the TCRdb table, and some are missing; sequencing was by immunoSEQ multiplex PCR. The repertoire consists of 100,000 or so clones, with about 81% occurring once and the leading ten covering approximately 1.5%. Sequencing was carried out using PBMCs. The receptors originated from a man between 40 and 49 years old in good health and CMV-seronegative. CDR3s include the opening cysteine and the closing phenylalanine or tryptophan. The order of the fields is D gene, V gene, J gene, clone size, CDR3 DNA, CDR3 protein. A D gene is named only where the DNA matches it firmly. For some rows the clone size is stated as once, few or many, or as a class when expanded; others skip it.

d_gene: .
v_gene: TRBV10-2
j_gene: TRBJ2-7
abundance: .
CDR3nt: TGCGCCAGCAGTGAAGAGCGAAGTTACGAGCAGTACTTC
CDR3aa: CASSEERSYEQYF

d_gene: .
v_gene: TRBV5-8
j_gene: TRBJ2-3
abundance: once
CDR3nt: TGTGCCAGCAGCTTGGGGGGGCCAGGACCGACAGATACGCAGTATTTT
CDR3aa: CASSLGGPGPTDTQYF

d_gene: .
v_gene: TRBV5-4
j_gene: TRBJ2-3
abundance: .
CDR3nt: TGTGCCAGCAGCTTGTCCCAGGGGACGCAGTATTTT
CDR3aa: CASSLSQGTQYF

d_gene: .
v_gene: TRBV5-1
j_gene: TRBJ1-3
abundance: .
CDR3nt: TGCGCCAGCAGCTTGGGACAGTTCTCTGGAAACACCATATATTTT
CDR3aa: CASSLGQFSGNTIYF

d_gene: .
v_gene: TRBV12-5
j_gene: TRBJ2-3
abundance: .
CDR3nt: TGTGCTAGTGGCCCTATCACAGATACGCAGTATTTT
CDR3aa: CASGPITDTQYF

d_gene: TRBD1
v_gene: TRBV5-4
j_gene: TRBJ2-6
abundance: .
CDR3nt: TGTGCCAGCAGCTTGCCCGGGACAGGCCTCTCTGGGGCCAACGTCCTGACTTTC
CDR3aa: CASSLPGTGLSGANVLTF

d_gene: .
v_gene: TRBV29-1
j_gene: TRBJ1-1
abundance: .
CDR3nt: TGCAGCGTCCAGAACAGCTATCTGACTGAAGCTTTCTTT
CDR3aa: CSVQNSYLTEAFF

d_gene: .
v_gene: TRBV7-9
j_gene: TRBJ1-1
abundance: .
CDR3nt: TGTGCCAGCTTACCAGCGGAGTACGAGGCTGAAGCTTTCTTT
CDR3aa: CASLPAEYEAEAFF

d_gene: .
v_gene: TRBV7-2
j_gene: TRBJ2-7
abundance: .
CDR3nt: TGTGCCAGCAGCTCGTTATATAATCTGTACTTC
CDR3aa: CASSSLYNLYF

d_gene: TRBD2
v_gene: TRBV10-1
j_gene: TRBJ2-1
abundance: .
CDR3nt: TGCGCCAGCAGTGCCTCACGGGGGGGCGGTTGGCATGAGCAGTTCTTC
CDR3aa: CASSASRGGGWHEQFF

d_gene: .
v_gene: TRBV27
j_gene: TRBJ2-7
abundance: .
CDR3nt: TGTGCCAGCAGCAGCGGTTACGAGCAGTACTTC
CDR3aa: CASSSGYEQYF

d_gene: .
v_gene: TRBV6-5
j_gene: TRBJ1-1
abundance: .
CDR3nt: TGTGCCAGCAGCCCCTCGGGGATAGAAGCTTTCTTT
CDR3aa: CASSPSGIEAFF

d_gene: TRBD1
v_gene: TRBV5-4
j_gene: TRBJ1-6
abundance: .
CDR3nt: TGTGCCAGCAGCTCGGGGGACAGTAGCAATTCACCCCTCCACTTT
CDR3aa: CASSSGDSSNSPLHF

d_gene: .
v_gene: TRBV7-9
j_gene: TRBJ2-5
abundance: .
CDR3nt: TGTGCCAGCAGCTTAGGGGCGGGGATACAAGAGACCCAGTACTTC
CDR3aa: CASSLGAGIQETQYF

d_gene: TRBD1
v_gene: TRBV28
j_gene: TRBJ2-1
abundance: .
CDR3nt: TGTGCCAGCAGCCTCGGACAGGGGGAACCTCGTGAGCAGTTCTTC
CDR3aa: CASSLGQGEPREQFF

d_gene: .
v_gene: TRBV11-3
j_gene: TRBJ2-7
abundance: .
CDR3nt: TGTGCCAGCAGCTTAGCCGGGGATCCCTCCTACGAGCAGTACTTC
CDR3aa: CASSLAGDPSYEQYF

d_gene: TRBD1
v_gene: TRBV19
j_gene: TRBJ2-3
abundance: once
CDR3nt: TGTGCCAGTAGTACCGGACAGGGGACGCTAGATACGCAGTATTTT
CDR3aa: CASSTGQGTLDTQYF

d_gene: .
v_gene: TRBV10-3
j_gene: TRBJ2-7
abundance: .
CDR3nt: TGTGCCATCAGTGAAAGAGCGGCCAGCTCCTACGAGCAGTACTTC
CDR3aa: CAISERAASSYEQYF